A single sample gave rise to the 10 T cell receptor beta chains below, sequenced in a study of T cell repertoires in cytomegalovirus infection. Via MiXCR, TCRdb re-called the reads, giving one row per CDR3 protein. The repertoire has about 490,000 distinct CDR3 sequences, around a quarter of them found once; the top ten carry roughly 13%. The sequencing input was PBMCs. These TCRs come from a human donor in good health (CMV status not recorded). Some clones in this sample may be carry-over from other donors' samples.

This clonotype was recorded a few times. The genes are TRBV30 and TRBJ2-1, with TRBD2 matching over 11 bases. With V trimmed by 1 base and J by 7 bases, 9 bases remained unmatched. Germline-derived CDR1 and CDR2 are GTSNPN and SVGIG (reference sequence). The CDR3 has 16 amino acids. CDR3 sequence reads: CAWSGLAGLVGNEQFF. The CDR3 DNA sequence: TGTGCCTGGAGTGGACTAGCGGGATTGGTTGGTAATGAGCAGTTCTTC.

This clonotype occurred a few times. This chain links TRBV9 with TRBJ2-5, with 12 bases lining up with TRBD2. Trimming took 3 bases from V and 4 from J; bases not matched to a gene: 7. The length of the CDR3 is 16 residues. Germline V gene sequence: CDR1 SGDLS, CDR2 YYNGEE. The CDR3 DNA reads TGTGCCAGCAGCGGAGCTAGCGGGAGGGCCGGAGAGACCCAGTACTTC. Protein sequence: CASSGASGRAGETQYF.

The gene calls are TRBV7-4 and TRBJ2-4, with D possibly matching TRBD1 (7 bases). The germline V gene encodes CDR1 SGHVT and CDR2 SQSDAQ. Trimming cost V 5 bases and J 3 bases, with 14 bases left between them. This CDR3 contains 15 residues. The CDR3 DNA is TGTGCCAGCAGCCCAGGGGGGCTGTACAAAAACATTCAGTACTTC. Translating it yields CASSPGGLYKNIQYF.

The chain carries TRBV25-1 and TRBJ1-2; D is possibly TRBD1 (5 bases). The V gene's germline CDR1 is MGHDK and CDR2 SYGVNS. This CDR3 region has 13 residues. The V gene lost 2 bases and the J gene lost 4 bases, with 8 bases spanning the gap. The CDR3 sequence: CASSELQGYGYTF. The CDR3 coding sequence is TGTGCCAGCAGTGAACTTCAGGGCTATGGCTACACCTTC.

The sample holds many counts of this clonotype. The chain's CDR3 is CASSGGTSGDPYEQYV. The CDR3 bases are TGTGCCAGCAGCGGGGGGACTAGCGGGGACCCCTACGAGCAGTACGTC. This chain joins TRBV7-2 and TRBJ2-7; TRBD2 matches at 13 bases. This CDR3 is built from 16 residues. Per the germline V gene, CDR1 is SGHTA and CDR2 is FQGNSA. V was pared by 5 bases and J by 2 bases, with 6 bases of the junction left unmatched.

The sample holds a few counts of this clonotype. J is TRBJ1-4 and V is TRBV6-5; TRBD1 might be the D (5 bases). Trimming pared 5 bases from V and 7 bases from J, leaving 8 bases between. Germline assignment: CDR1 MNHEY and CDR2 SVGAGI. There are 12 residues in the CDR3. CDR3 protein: CASSVTGEKLFF. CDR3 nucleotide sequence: TGTGCCAGCAGTGTTACAGGTGAAAAACTGTTTTTT.

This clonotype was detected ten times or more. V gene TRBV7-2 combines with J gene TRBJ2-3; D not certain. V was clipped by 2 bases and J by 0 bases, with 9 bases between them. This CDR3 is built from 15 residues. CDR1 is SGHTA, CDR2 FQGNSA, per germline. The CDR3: CASSLFMVSTDTQYF. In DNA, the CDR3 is TGTGCCAGCAGCTTATTTATGGTGAGCACAGATACGCAGTATTTT.

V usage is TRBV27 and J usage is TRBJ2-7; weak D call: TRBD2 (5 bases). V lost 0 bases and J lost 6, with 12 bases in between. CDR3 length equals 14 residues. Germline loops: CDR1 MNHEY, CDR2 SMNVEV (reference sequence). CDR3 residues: CASSLSLGGFEQYF. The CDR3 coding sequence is TGTGCCAGCAGTTTATCCCTCGGCGGGTTCGAGCAGTACTTC.

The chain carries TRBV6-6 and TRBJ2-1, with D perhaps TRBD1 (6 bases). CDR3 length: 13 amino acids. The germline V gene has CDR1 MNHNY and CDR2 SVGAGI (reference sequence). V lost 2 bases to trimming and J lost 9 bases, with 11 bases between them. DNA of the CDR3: TGTGCCAGCAGTTACAGGGTACAGGGTGAGCAGTTCTTC. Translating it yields CASSYRVQGEQFF.

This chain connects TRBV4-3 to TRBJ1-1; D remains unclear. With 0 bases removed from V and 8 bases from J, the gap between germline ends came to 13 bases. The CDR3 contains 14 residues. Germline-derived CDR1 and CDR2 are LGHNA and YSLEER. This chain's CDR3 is CASSQDLWAAEAFF. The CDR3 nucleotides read TGCGCCAGCAGCCAAGATCTTTGGGCAGCAGAAGCTTTCTTT.